Sequencing of this TCR beta chain was carried out in a study of beta chain features in type 1 diabetes. V lost 2 bases, J lost 5 bases, and 15 bases lay in between. This CDR3 comprises 14 residues. Germline V gene lookup returns CDR1 GTSNPN and CDR2 SVGIG (reference sequence). Whole-study findings and limits: More deletions and fewer insertions at VDJ junctions were seen in type 1 diabetes patients. Across all four CD4+ subsets, people with type 1 diabetes showed modestly shorter TCRB CDR3s.

This clone was counted between two and nine times. Its antigen is unknown. The isolated RNA, all of it, was reverse transcribed, so expressed TCRB transcripts were what got sequenced. Profiling relied on immunoSEQ multiplex PCR, and the TCRdb table lists in-frame clones only, not all of them. Found here are roughly 700,000 clones, 13% of them singletons; the top ten hold less than 0.025%. CD4+ naive, central memory, regulatory and stem cell-like memory cells were sorted via CD45RO/CCR7/CD25/CD127/CD95/CD27. Purity (above 95%) was reached by all sorted populations. What was sequenced was naive CD4+ T cells from blood. The receptor's source is a man younger than 30 with type 1 diabetes. The V and J genes are TRBV30 and TRBJ1-1; the D gene is possibly TRBD1 (6 bases). CDR3 amino acids: CAWSTSGGETEAFF. In DNA form, the CDR3 reads TGTGCCTGGAGTACTTCTGGGGGCGAGACTGAAGCTTTCTTT.